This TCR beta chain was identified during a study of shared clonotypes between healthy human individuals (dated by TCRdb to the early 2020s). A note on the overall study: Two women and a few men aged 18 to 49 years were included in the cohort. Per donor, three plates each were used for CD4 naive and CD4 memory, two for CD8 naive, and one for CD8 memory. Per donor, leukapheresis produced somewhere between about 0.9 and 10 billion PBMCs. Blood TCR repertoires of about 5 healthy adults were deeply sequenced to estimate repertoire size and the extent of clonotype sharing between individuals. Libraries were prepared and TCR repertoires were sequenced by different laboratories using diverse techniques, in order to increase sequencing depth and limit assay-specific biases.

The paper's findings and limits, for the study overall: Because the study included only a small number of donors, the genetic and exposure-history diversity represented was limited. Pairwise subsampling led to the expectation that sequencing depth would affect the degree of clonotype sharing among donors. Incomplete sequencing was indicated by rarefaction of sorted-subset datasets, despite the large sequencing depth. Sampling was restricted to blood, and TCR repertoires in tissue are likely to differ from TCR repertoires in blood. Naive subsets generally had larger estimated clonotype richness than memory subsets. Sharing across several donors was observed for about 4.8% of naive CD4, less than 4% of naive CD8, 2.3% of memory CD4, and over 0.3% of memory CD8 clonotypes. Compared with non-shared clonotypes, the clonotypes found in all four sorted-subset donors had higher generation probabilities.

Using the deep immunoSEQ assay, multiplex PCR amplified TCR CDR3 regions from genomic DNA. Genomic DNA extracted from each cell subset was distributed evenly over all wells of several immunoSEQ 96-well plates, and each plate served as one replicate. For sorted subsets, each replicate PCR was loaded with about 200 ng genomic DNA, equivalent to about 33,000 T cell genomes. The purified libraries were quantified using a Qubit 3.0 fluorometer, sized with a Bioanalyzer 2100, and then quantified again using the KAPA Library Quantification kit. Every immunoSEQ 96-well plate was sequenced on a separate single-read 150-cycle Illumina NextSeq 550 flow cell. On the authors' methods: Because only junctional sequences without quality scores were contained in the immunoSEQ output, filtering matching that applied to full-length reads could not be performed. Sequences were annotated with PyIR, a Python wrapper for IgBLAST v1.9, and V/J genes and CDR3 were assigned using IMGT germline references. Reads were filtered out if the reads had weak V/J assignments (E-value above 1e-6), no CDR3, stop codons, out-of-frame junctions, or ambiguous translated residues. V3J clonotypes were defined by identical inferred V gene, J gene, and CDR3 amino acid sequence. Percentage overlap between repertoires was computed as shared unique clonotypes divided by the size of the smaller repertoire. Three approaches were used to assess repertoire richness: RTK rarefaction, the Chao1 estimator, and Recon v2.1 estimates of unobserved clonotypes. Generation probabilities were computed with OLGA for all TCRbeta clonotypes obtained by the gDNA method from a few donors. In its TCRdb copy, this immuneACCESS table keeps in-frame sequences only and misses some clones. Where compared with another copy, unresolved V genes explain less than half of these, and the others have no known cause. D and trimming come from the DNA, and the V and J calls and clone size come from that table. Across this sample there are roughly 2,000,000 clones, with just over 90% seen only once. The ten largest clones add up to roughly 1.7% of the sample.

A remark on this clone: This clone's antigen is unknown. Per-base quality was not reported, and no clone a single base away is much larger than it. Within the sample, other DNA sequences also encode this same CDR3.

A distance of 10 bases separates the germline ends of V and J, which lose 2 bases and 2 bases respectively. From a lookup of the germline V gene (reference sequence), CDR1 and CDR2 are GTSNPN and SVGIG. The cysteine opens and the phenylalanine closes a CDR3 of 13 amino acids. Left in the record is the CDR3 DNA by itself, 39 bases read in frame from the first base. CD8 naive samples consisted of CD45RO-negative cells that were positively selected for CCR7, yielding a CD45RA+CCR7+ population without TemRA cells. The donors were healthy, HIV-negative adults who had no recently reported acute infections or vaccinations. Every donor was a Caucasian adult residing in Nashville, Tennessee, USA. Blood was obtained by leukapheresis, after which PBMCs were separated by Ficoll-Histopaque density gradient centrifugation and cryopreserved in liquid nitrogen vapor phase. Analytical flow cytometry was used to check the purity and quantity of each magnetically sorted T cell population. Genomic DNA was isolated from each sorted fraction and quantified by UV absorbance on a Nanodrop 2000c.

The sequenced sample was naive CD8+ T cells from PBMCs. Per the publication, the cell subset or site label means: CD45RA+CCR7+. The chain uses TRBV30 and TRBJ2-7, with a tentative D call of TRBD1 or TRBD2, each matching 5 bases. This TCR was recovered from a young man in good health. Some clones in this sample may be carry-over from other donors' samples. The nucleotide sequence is TGTGCCTGGAGTCCGGGACCGACCTACGAGCAGTACTTC. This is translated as CAWSPGPTYEQYF.